This T cell receptor (beta chain) emerged from a study of shared clonotypes between healthy human individuals. CD8 cells classed as naive were CD45RO-negative and positively selected for CCR7, excluding terminally differentiated effector memory CD45RA+ cells. It was at deep level that the assay was run. Profiling relied on immunoSEQ multiplex PCR, and the TCRdb table lists in-frame clones only, not all of them. The sample records roughly 570,000 clones, about 98% being singletons. V lost 3 bases and J 1 base, leaving 12 bases between the germline ends. Germline CDR1 and CDR2: LNHDA and SQIVND (reference sequence). CDR3 size: 15 residues.

The V gene is TRBV19, the J gene TRBJ1-1, with D unclear. This receptor was identified in a man aged 30 to 39 in good health. Material: naive CD8+ T cells sorted from blood. The CDR3 protein is CASSIMWARNTEAFF. The CDR3 nucleotides read TGTGCCAGTAGTATTATGTGGGCTCGGAACACTGAAGCTTTCTTT.